The 10 T cell receptor beta chains below were found in one sample sequenced in a study of sequential checkpoint blockade in melanoma. Some clones are missing from TCRdb's copy, which holds only in-frame ones; the method was immunoSEQ multiplex PCR. The data show tens of thousands of clones, roughly 84% seen once. Stated treatment: randomized to nivolumab then ipilimumab (arm A) or the reverse (arm B). This specimen was CD8+ T cells sorted from blood (inferred from file names), taken from a patient given nivolumab and ipilimumab in sequence. Every receptor here comes from a human donor with melanoma.

The rearrangement links TRBV10-3 to TRBJ2-7; 10 nucleotides agree with TRBD2. Unmatched junction bases numbered 4, after V lost 2 bases and J lost 0 bases. This CDR3 has 16 amino acids. From germline, CDR1 is ENHRY and CDR2 SYGVKD. The CDR3 DNA sequence: TGTGCCATCAGTGAGGGGACTAGCGATTACTCCTACGAGCAGTACTTC. Amino acid sequence: CAISEGTSDYSYEQYF.

The chain couples TRBV6-5 to TRBJ1-6; perhaps TRBD1 as D (5 bases). V shed 5 bases and J shed 9 bases, with 14 bases lying between them. Germline V gene data show CDR1 as MNHEY and CDR2 as SVGAGI. The CDR3 has 14 residues. The CDR3 spells CASSIRAQGSPLHF. CDR3 bases: TGTGCCAGCAGTATCAGGGCCCAGGGTTCACCCCTCCACTTT.

The chain couples TRBV19 to TRBJ2-1, with a weak D call TRBD1 (6 bases). The V end was cut by 2 bases, the J end by 3 bases, with 14 bases between. The CDR3 is 16 residues long. The germline V gene encodes CDR1 LNHDA and CDR2 SQIVND (reference sequence). The CDR3 nucleotides are TGTGCCAGTAGTATAAGGCGGCAGGGGTACTACAATGAGCAGTTCTTC. It is translated as CASSIRRQGYYNEQFF.

V is TRBV15 and J is TRBJ2-5, with D maybe TRBD2 (5 bases). The DNA matches TRBJ2-7 better at its end, which makes the J call doubtful. Germline-derived CDR1 and CDR2 are LNHNV and YYDKDF (reference sequence). The CDR3 has 14 residues. CDR3 in DNA: TGTGCCACCAGCAGAGGGGGAGAGACCTACGAGCAGTACTTC. This sequence encodes CATSRGGETYEQYF.

The chain employs TRBV13 and TRBJ2-1; tentative D call: TRBD2 (5 bases). This CDR3 has 13 residues. Germline assignment: CDR1 PRHDT and CDR2 FYEKMQ (reference sequence). V was shortened by 5 bases and J by 4 bases, with 9 bases between the two germline ends. CDR3 sequence reads: CASSQGLYNEQFF. CDR3 nucleotides: TGTGCCAGCAGCCAAGGACTTTACAATGAGCAGTTCTTC. The whole variable domain, remainder taken from reference TRBV13 and TRBJ2-1, is AAGVIQSPRHLIKEKRETATLKCYPIPRHDTVYWYQQGPGQDPQFLISFYEKMQSDKGSIPDRFSAQQFSDYHSELNMSSLELGDSALYFCASSQGLYNEQFFGPGTRLTVL.

The chain has TRBV5-8 and TRBJ2-3; D possibly corresponds to TRBD2 (5 bases). CDR3 length: 17 amino acids. In germline, CDR1 is SGHTS, CDR2 YDEGEE. The V and J ends lost 1 base and 1 base respectively, with 16 bases between them. The CDR3 is CASSLYQERWGTDTQYF. CDR3 DNA sequence: TGTGCCAGCAGCTTGTATCAGGAGCGGTGGGGCACAGATACGCAGTATTTT.

The rearrangement links TRBV27 to TRBJ1-5; D possibly corresponds to TRBD1 (6 bases). Germline values: CDR1 MNHEY, CDR2 SMNVEV (reference sequence). The V gene lost 6 bases and the J gene lost 9 bases, with 18 bases spanning the gap. There are 14 residues in the CDR3. The CDR3 loop reads CASSLLQGSGPQHF. The CDR3 DNA follows: TGTGCCAGCAGCCTCCTACAGGGTTCTGGGCCCCAGCATTTT.

The V gene is TRBV9, the J gene TRBJ1-2, with 7 bases that match TRBD1. The V segment lost 0 bases and the J segment 6 bases; nucleotides outside the gene matches: 11. The CDR3 is made up of 16 amino acids. Germline V gene data show CDR1 as SGDLS and CDR2 as YYNGEE. The DNA for the CDR3 is TGTGCCAGCAGCGTAGAAAGGGACAGCTTTTCTAATGGCTACACCTTC. Translating it yields CASSVERDSFSNGYTF. Using reference TRBV9 and TRBJ1-2 for the parts outside the CDR3, the full variable domain is DSGVTQTPKHLITATGQRVTLRCSPRSGDLSVYWYQQSLDQGLQFLIQYYNGEERAKGNILERFSAQQFPDLHSELNLSSLELGDSALYFCASSVERDSFSNGYTFGSGTRLTVV.

This chain uses TRBV15 with TRBJ2-5; possibly TRBD2 for D (6 bases). The CDR3 has 12 amino acids. Trimming removed 4 bases from V and 10 bases from J, with 13 bases in between. Germline CDR1 reads LNHNV; CDR2 reads YYDKDF (reference sequence). Here the CDR3 DNA reads TGTGCCACCAGCATGGGGGGAGATCTCCAGTACTTC. Translating gives CATSMGGDLQYF.

This clone was picked up a small number of times. The V and J genes are TRBV6-1 and TRBJ2-5; tentative D call: TRBD2 (5 bases). This CDR3 contains 15 residues. CDR1 MNHNS and CDR2 SASEGT come from the germline V gene. V was shortened by 6 bases and J by 5 bases, with 19 bases between the two germline ends. DNA for the CDR3: TGTGCCAGCAGCACCTCTCCCGGGGTATGGGAGACCCAGTACTTC. Translation gives CASSTSPGVWETQYF.